A single TCR beta chain is shown here with its context. The sample comes from a study of cytomegalovirus exposure and HLA in healthy donors. The repertoire was sequenced with immunoSEQ multiplex PCR; TCRdb's copy has only in-frame clones and lacks some. The sample carries roughly 220,000 clones, about 93% recorded once. The V and J ends lost 11 bases and 8 bases respectively, with 18 bases between them. The CDR3 runs to 12 residues. Germline V lookup: CDR1 MDHEN, CDR2 SYDVKM. Sequences were obtained from PBMCs. This TCR was recovered from a young woman in good health and CMV-seronegative. The chain has TRBV28 and TRBJ1-2; possibly TRBD1 for D (6 bases). The chain's CDR3 is CAGRTGLEGYTF. In DNA form, the CDR3 reads TGTGCCGGCCGAACAGGGTTGGAGGGCTACACCTTC.